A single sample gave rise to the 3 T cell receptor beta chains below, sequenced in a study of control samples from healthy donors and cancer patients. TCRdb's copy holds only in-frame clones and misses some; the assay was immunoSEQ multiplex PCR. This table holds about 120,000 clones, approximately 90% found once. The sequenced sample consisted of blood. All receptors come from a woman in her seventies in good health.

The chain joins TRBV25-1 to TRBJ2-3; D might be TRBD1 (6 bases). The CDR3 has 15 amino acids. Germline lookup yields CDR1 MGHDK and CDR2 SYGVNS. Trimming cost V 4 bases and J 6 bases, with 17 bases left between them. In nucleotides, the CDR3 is TGTGCCAGCAGTGGTTCAGGGGCGAATTCCGATACGCAGTATTTT. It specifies CASSGSGANSDTQYF.

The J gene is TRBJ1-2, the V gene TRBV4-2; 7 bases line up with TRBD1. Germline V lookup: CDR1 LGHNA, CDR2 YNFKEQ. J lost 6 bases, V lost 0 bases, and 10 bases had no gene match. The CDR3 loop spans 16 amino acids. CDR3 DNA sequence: TGTGCCAGCAGCCAAGATCTCAACAGGGGTGAGGATGGCTACACCTTC. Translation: CASSQDLNRGEDGYTF.

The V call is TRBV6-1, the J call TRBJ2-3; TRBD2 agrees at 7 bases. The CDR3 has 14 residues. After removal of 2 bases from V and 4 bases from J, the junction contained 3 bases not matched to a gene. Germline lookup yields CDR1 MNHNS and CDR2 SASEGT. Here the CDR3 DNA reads TGTGCCAGCAGTGAAAGTACTAGCGCAGATACGCAGTATTTT. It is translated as CASSESTSADTQYF.